One and the same sample provided the 22 T cell receptor beta chains below, sequenced in a study of radiotherapy plus CTLA-4 blockade in lung cancer. TCRdb's copy holds only in-frame clones and misses some; the assay was immunoSEQ multiplex PCR. The sample yields over 75,000 clones, roughly four fifths seen once. Material: peripheral blood, obtained from a patient treated with radiotherapy plus ipilimumab. Receptor source: a human donor with non-small cell lung cancer who had stable disease on radiotherapy plus ipilimumab.

The chain is built from TRBV15 and TRBJ1-6; D unclear. CDR1 is LNHNV, CDR2 YYDKDF, per germline (reference sequence). Trimming left V 0 bases short and J 7 bases short, with 10 bases between. The CDR3 consists of 15 residues. CDR3 sequence (DNA): TGTGCCACCAGCAGAGATTTGGTCAGGAATTCACCCCTCCACTTT. Translating it yields CATSRDLVRNSPLHF.

The gene calls are TRBV13 and TRBJ2-7, with unresolved D. V lost 5 bases to trimming and J lost 0 bases, with 5 bases between them. From germline, CDR1 is PRHDT and CDR2 FYEKMQ (reference sequence). The CDR3 runs to 12 residues. CDR3 coding DNA: TGTGCCAGCAGCCGTAGCTCCTACGAGCAGTACTTC. It translates to CASSRSSYEQYF.

DNA of the CDR3: TGTGCCAGCAGCTTGACCGGGGGGGCTGGAGAGACCCAGTACTTC. Protein: CASSLTGGAGETQYF. The chain carries TRBV7-2 and TRBJ2-5; 8 nucleotides match TRBD2. CDR1 and CDR2 from the germline V gene are SGHTA and FQGNSA. CDR3 length: 15 residues. The J segment lost 4 bases and the V segment lost 3 bases, leaving 7 bases of the junction unmatched.

The J gene is TRBJ2-7, the V gene TRBV7-8, with D tentatively TRBD1 (6 bases). The CDR3 has 13 amino acids. Germline-derived CDR1 and CDR2 are SGHVS and FQNEAQ. The V end lost 3 bases, the J end lost 6 bases, and 12 bases lay between the germline ends. CDR3 bases: TGTGCCAGCAGCTTGTACAGGGATGGCGAGCAGTACTTC. Its translation: CASSLYRDGEQYF.

The chain is built from TRBV19 and TRBJ2-6; D is uncertain. The germline gives CDR1 LNHDA, CDR2 SQIVND (reference sequence). There are 12 residues in the CDR3. Trimming left V 7 bases short and J 0 bases short, with 1 base between. The CDR3 loop reads CASTSGANVLTF. The CDR3 bases are TGTGCCAGTACCTCTGGGGCCAACGTCCTGACTTTC.

The table lists this clone with a count of one. The rearrangement uses TRBV30 and TRBJ1-5, with D maybe TRBD1 (5 bases). Germline-derived CDR1 and CDR2 are GTSNPN and SVGIG (reference sequence). The CDR3 contains 14 residues. Trimming removed 0 bases from V and 0 bases from J, with 6 bases in between. The CDR3 reads CAWSVGGSNQPQHF. The CDR3 DNA reads TGTGCCTGGAGTGTTGGGGGTAGCAATCAGCCCCAGCATTTT.

The rearrangement links TRBV28 to TRBJ2-7; no firm D call. Germline CDR1 and CDR2: MDHEN and SYDVKM. V was cut by 3 bases and J by 3 bases, with 12 bases left in between. This CDR3 is 14 amino acids long. For the CDR3, the DNA is TGTGCCAGCAGTTTTATATCTGGGATCTACGAGCAGTACTTC. Translation: CASSFISGIYEQYF.

The chain carries TRBV27 and TRBJ1-4; a possible D gene is TRBD1 (6 bases). V lost 8 bases to trimming and J lost 7 bases, with 20 bases between them. The CDR3 has 15 residues. Germline V CDR1 and CDR2: MNHEY, SMNVEV (reference sequence). In nucleotides, the CDR3 is TGTGCCAGCGGCTTCGTGGGGGCTCATGGTGAAAAACTGTTTTTT. It encodes CASGFVGAHGEKLFF.

This chain links TRBV28 with TRBJ2-1; D perhaps matches TRBD2 (6 bases). V lost 4 bases and J 11 bases, leaving 39 bases between the germline ends. Germline V gives CDR1 MDHEN, CDR2 SYDVKM. The CDR3 is 21 amino acids. CDR3 sequence: CASSSPTIPGRSGPVVKQQFF. CDR3 coding DNA: TGTGCCAGCAGTTCCCCCACTATACCGGGCCGAAGCGGGCCGGTTGTGAAGCAGCAGTTCTTC.

V and J are TRBV27 and TRBJ1-5; D not resolved. V shed 5 bases and J shed 4 bases, with 15 bases lying between them. CDR3 length equals 15 residues. The germline V gene encodes CDR1 MNHEY and CDR2 SMNVEV (reference sequence). Here the CDR3 reads CASSPVTRKNQPQHF. The DNA of the CDR3 is TGTGCCAGCAGTCCAGTTACCAGAAAAAATCAGCCCCAGCATTTT.

The chain employs TRBV10-3 and TRBJ1-4; D may be TRBD1 (6 bases). Trimming removed 2 bases from V and 8 bases from J, with 15 bases in between. CDR3 size: 15 residues. CDR1 ENHRY and CDR2 SYGVKD come from the germline V gene. The CDR3 loop is CAISEGYRVGEKLFF. CDR3 DNA: TGTGCCATCAGTGAGGGGTACAGGGTAGGCGAAAAACTGTTTTTT.

This clone has just one count. The chain employs TRBV28 and TRBJ2-1; D ambiguous. Per the germline V gene, CDR1 is MDHEN and CDR2 is SYDVKM. The V end was cut by 6 bases, the J end by 9 bases, with 9 bases between. The CDR3 runs to 11 residues. Written as DNA, the CDR3 is TGTGCCAGCAGCTTGGGTTTTGAGCAGTTCTTC. Translating gives CASSLGFEQFF.

The chain carries TRBV6-5 and TRBJ2-3; 8 positions match TRBD2. With 6 bases clipped from V and 2 bases from J, the junction kept 7 bases outside the gene matches. Germline values: CDR1 MNHEY, CDR2 SVGAGI. CDR3 size: 15 residues. The CDR3 nucleotides read TGTGCCAGCAGGACAATAGCGGGGATCACAGATACGCAGTATTTT. This codes for CASRTIAGITDTQYF.

V gene TRBV6-1 combines with J gene TRBJ1-6; 11 positions match TRBD1. Germline lookup yields CDR1 MNHNS and CDR2 SASEGT. This CDR3 has 19 amino acids. The J segment lost 0 bases and the V segment lost 2 bases, leaving 6 bases of the junction unmatched. CDR3 amino acids: CASSEQWTGGTSYNSPLHF. For the CDR3, the DNA is TGTGCCAGCAGTGAACAATGGACAGGGGGCACCTCCTATAATTCACCCCTCCACTTT.

A few counts support this clone. The V gene is TRBV6-6, the J gene TRBJ1-5, with no clear D. The CDR3 runs 12 residues. Deletions cut 2 bases from V and 11 bases from J, with 10 bases between. Germline V lookup: CDR1 MNHNY, CDR2 SVGAGI (reference sequence). In DNA, the CDR3 is TGTGCCAGCAGTTACGGTGATTTAGCCCAGCATTTT. This gives the protein CASSYGDLAQHF.

The chain carries TRBV2 and TRBJ1-5; no reliable D call. The CDR3 sequence is 15 residues long. V was trimmed by 2 bases and J by 3 bases, leaving 11 bases between them. Germline V gene lookup returns CDR1 SNHLY and CDR2 FYNNEI. The CDR3 DNA sequence: TGTGCCAGCAGTGAAACGGACGGTCCCAATCAGCCCCAGCATTTT. Translating gives CASSETDGPNQPQHF.

V gene TRBV30 combines with J gene TRBJ1-1; D may be TRBD1 (5 bases). Germline V gives CDR1 GTSNPN, CDR2 SVGIG (reference sequence). The CDR3 spans 14 residues. V was cut by 1 base and J by 1 base, with 10 bases left in between. In DNA, the CDR3 is TGTGCCTGGAGTGGGGAAAGGGGGAACACTGAAGCTTTCTTT. It codes for CAWSGERGNTEAFF.

V usage is TRBV6-8 and J usage is TRBJ2-3, with 8 bases matching TRBD2. With 5 bases clipped from V and 4 bases from J, the junction kept 8 bases outside the gene matches. Germline lookup yields CDR1 MNHGY and CDR2 SAAAGT. The CDR3 contains 15 residues. The CDR3 DNA reads TGTGCCAGCAGTGCTCAAGCGGGGGCCGCAGATACGCAGTATTTT. Residues: CASSAQAGAADTQYF.

The chain employs TRBV14 and TRBJ2-7, with 7 bases that match TRBD2. With 4 bases clipped from V and 3 bases from J, the junction kept 3 bases outside the gene matches. This CDR3 has 13 amino acids. Germline CDR1 reads SGHDN; CDR2 reads FVKESK. The DNA for the CDR3 is TGTGCCAGCAGCCCAGCGGGGTACTACGAGCAGTACTTC. Its translation is CASSPAGYYEQYF.

CDR3 sequence (DNA): TGTGCCAGCTCACCAGCAGTCTCCTACGAGCAGTACTTC. This gives the protein CASSPAVSYEQYF. This rearrangement joins TRBV18 to TRBJ2-7; D ambiguous. The V end lost 2 bases, the J end lost 0 bases, and 5 bases lay between the germline ends. CDR1 and CDR2 from the germline V gene are KGHSH and LQKENI. The CDR3 extends over 13 amino acids.

V and J are TRBV2 and TRBJ1-4, with D uncertain. Germline V gene sequence: CDR1 SNHLY, CDR2 FYNNEI. The ends were cut back, 6 bases at V and 0 bases at J, with 11 bases in the middle. This CDR3 has 15 residues. In DNA form, the CDR3 reads TGTGCCAGCAGGGTCACGGGCCCAACTAATGAAAAACTGTTTTTT. Its translation is CASRVTGPTNEKLFF.

This clone was observed a few times. CDR3 region: CASSLAASAGRELFF. The CDR3 nucleotides are TGCGCCAGCAGCTTGGCCGCGTCGGCTGGTAGGGAGCTGTTTTTT. The chain recombines TRBV5-1 with TRBJ2-2; D gene unclear. The CDR3 has 15 amino acids. Trimming took 0 bases from V and 9 from J, leaving 15 bases between them. The germline V gene has CDR1 SGHRS and CDR2 YFSETQ.